The TCR beta chain described here comes from a study of CD4 T cells in relation to SARS-CoV-2 and coronaviruses. In the study overall: After 10 days of antigen culture, PBMC TCR beta CDR3s were sequenced.

Clones were read by immunoSEQ multiplex PCR, and TCRdb kept only the in-frame ones, dropping some. The sample carries about 37,000 clones, more than 70% recorded once. J lost 6 bases, V lost 5 bases, and 13 bases had no gene match. Germline CDR1 is MDHEN and CDR2 is SYDVKM. The CDR3 extends over 18 amino acids. Remarks on this clone: Antigen: not known.

About 10^5 naive or memory CD4+ cells were cultured with CEF peptides for nine to ten days. Sequenced material: naive CD4+ T cells from PBMCs, cultured in vitro. Stated subset: naive CD4+ T cells isolated by negative enrichment. The rearrangement joins TRBV28 to TRBJ2-1, with TRBD2 matching 13 bases. The source is an adult with COVID-19. The CDR3: CASSPRPGLAGDGNEQFF. For the CDR3, the DNA is TGTGCCAGCAGTCCGCGCCCCGGACTAGCGGGAGACGGCAATGAGCAGTTCTTC. The variable domain in full, with the rest retrieved from reference TRBV28 and TRBJ2-1, is DVKVTQSSRYLVKRTGEKVFLECVQDMDHENMFWYRQDPGLGLRLIYFSYDVKMKEKGDIPEGYSVSREKKERFSLILESASTNQTSMYLCASSPRPGLAGDGNEQFFGPGTRLTVL.